The source of this T cell receptor beta chain is a study of cytomegalovirus exposure and HLA in healthy donors. Overall study results and limits: By HLA locus, TCR association rates varied in a later analysis, with DRB1 showing the most and HLA-C the fewest. After further analysis at a later stage, roughly 16,000 TCR beta sequences were associated with HLA alleles at 0.05 false discovery rate.

The PCR contained 60 Vbeta and 13 Jbeta primers. Here immunoSEQ multiplex PCR was the method, and the copy in TCRdb shows in-frame clones only, minus some. Of 150,000 or so clones in the sample, about 80% were seen once. Of note for this clone: Its antigen is as yet unknown.

This receptor was obtained from a man aged 35-49 years in good health and CMV-seropositive. Input material: PBMCs.

The CDR3 coding sequence is TGTGCCAGCAGTGCCCTAGAGAACACCGGGGAGCTGTTTTTT. Protein product: CASSALENTGELFF. The V call is TRBV25-1, the J call TRBJ2-2; D uncertain. V lost 4 bases and J lost 1, with 7 bases in between. The CDR3 extends over 14 amino acids. Germline V gene data show CDR1 as MGHDK and CDR2 as SYGVNS.